Below are 15 T cell receptor beta chains sequenced from a single sample in a study of T-cell reconstitution after alpha-beta-depleted transplantation in children. Molecular barcoding with unique molecular identifiers was used for the TCRbeta library. Using its own MiXCR run on the PCR reads, TCRdb lists one record per CDR3 protein. The table has 540,000 or so distinct CDR3 sequences, 20% to 25% seen once. The source was PBMCs, mostly from graft donor cells, collected 360 days after TCRalphabeta/CD19-depleted stem cell transplant. The receptors were sampled from a boy under three years old who had a stem cell transplant for acute myeloid leukemia, so the T cells may come from the graft donor.

This clonotype was counted many times. The rearrangement links TRBV9 to TRBJ1-2, with D possibly TRBD1 on 5 matching bases. CDR3 length: 19 residues. Trimming cost V 0 bases and J 2 bases, with 23 bases left between them. Per germline, CDR1 SGDLS and CDR2 YYNGEE. CDR3 sequence: CASSVVPTLGWGNNYGYTF. The CDR3 DNA sequence: TGTGCCAGCAGCGTAGTACCCACCTTAGGCTGGGGGAACAACTATGGCTACACCTTC.

The chain employs TRBV21-1 and TRBJ2-3; the D segment call TRBD2 is taken from the table without a DNA check. TRBV21-1 counts as a pseudogene. This CDR3 is 16 amino acids long. CDR3 sequence: CASSKGEAGVTDTQYF. The CDR3 nucleotides read TGTGCCAGCAGCAAAGGGGAGGCGGGAGTCACAGATACGCAGTATTTT.

This clonotype showed up just a few times. The chain uses TRBV7-8 and TRBJ2-7; 8 bases agree with TRBD1. Trimming took 4 bases from V and 1 from J; bases not matched to a gene: 9. There are 16 residues in the CDR3. Germline CDR1 reads SGHVS; CDR2 reads FQNEAQ. CDR3 residues: CASSSGRTGPSYEQYV. The CDR3 DNA is TGTGCCAGCAGCTCTGGACGGACAGGGCCTTCCTACGAGCAGTACGTC.

The chain uses TRBV20-1 and TRBJ2-4, with 7 bases lining up with TRBD2. Losses at the gene ends were 6 bases for V and 6 bases for J; bases not matched to a gene: 8. Germline CDR1 reads DFQATT; CDR2 reads SNEGSKA (reference sequence). The CDR3 has 13 amino acids. The CDR3 reads CSAGRGERNIQYF. The CDR3 DNA reads TGCAGTGCCGGACGGGGGGAAAGAAACATTCAGTACTTC.

This clonotype was observed a handful of times. The rearrangement joins TRBV7-3 to TRBJ2-1; 7 positions agree with TRBD2. The CDR3 sequence is 15 residues long. The ends lost 2 bases at V and 5 bases at J; junction bases unmatched: 6. Germline V gene data show CDR1 as SGHTA and CDR2 as FQGTGA. CDR3 DNA: TGTGCCAGCAGCTTAGGGTTGGGAGGGGACAATGAGCAGTTCTTC. Translated, it gives CASSLGLGGDNEQFF. The full variable domain, in which reference TRBV7-3 and TRBJ2-1 provide the parts outside the CDR3, is GAGVSQTPSNKVTEKGKYVELRCDPISGHTALYWYRQSLGQGPEFLIYFQGTGAADDSGLPNDRFFAVRPEGSVSTLKIQRTERGDSAVYLCASSLGLGGDNEQFFGPGTRLTVL.

This clonotype turned up a few times. J is TRBJ2-7 and V is TRBV4-3, with TRBD2 matching 7 bases. The CDR3 is made up of 16 amino acids. Germline V lookup: CDR1 LGHNA, CDR2 YSLEER. The V gene end was trimmed by 0 bases and the J gene end by 5 bases; junction bases not matched to a gene: 10. In nucleotides, the CDR3 is TGCGCCAGCAGCCAAGATCCGACTAGCTACGGTGACGAGCAGTACTTC. Encoded protein: CASSQDPTSYGDEQYF.

The chain has TRBV6-1 and TRBJ2-1, with 9 nucleotides matching TRBD1. In germline, CDR1 is MNHNS, CDR2 SASEGT. The CDR3 is 15 amino acids. With 5 bases clipped from V and 7 bases from J, the junction kept 9 bases outside the gene matches. The CDR3 coding sequence is TGTGCCAGCAGTATCCGGGACAGGGTGGGGAATGAGCAGTTCTTC. The encoded protein is CASSIRDRVGNEQFF.

The sample holds many counts of this clonotype. The CDR3 loop is CASSMVRLSSGANVLTF. The CDR3, as DNA: TGTGCCAGTAGTATGGTCCGACTGAGCTCTGGGGCCAACGTCCTGACTTTC. The rearrangement links TRBV19 to TRBJ2-6; D call uncertain. The CDR3 is 17 amino acids. CDR1 is LNHDA, CDR2 SQIVND, per germline (reference sequence). Trimming left V 3 bases short and J 0 bases short, with 12 bases between. The whole variable domain, filled in from reference TRBV19 and TRBJ2-6, reads DGGITQSPKYLFRKEGQNVTLSCEQNLNHDAMYWYRQDPGQGLRLIYYSQIVNDFQKGDIAEGYSVSREKKESFPLTVTSAQKNPTAFYLCASSMVRLSSGANVLTFGAGSRLTVL.

This clonotype was counted many times. The J gene is TRBJ1-5, the V gene TRBV21-1; whether TRBD1, the table's D call, matches the DNA was not checked. TRBV21-1 is shown as a pseudogene. This CDR3 comprises 17 residues. The DNA for the CDR3 is TGTGCCAGCGGAGCGATTGACCGTTCGGTTGGGGGACAGCCCCAGCATTTT. Amino acids: CASGAIDRSVGGQPQHF.

This chain joins TRBV20-1 and TRBJ2-5, with D uncertain. CDR1 is DFQATT, CDR2 SNEGSKA, per germline (reference sequence). CDR3 size: 15 residues. Trimming took 5 bases from V and 3 from J, leaving 19 bases between them. In DNA, the CDR3 is TGCAGTGCTTTTTCCCTTCCCCCCTCGGAAGAGACCCAGTACTTC. Residues: CSAFSLPPSEETQYF.

In regard to this clonotype: Germline is not matched at one junction end, which may reflect a read error. The chain has TRBV12-3 or TRBV12-4 and TRBJ2-3, with no clear D. The CDR3 has 15 amino acids. CDR3 coding DNA: TGTTCCAGCAGTTTAGTGGGCAGAGACACAGATACGCAGTATTTT. This gives the protein CSSSLVGRDTDTQYF.

The genes are TRBV20-1 and TRBJ2-1; TRBD1 matches at 7 bases. Germline assignment: CDR1 DFQATT and CDR2 SNEGSKA (reference sequence). V dropped 1 base and J dropped 0; count of bases not matched to a gene: 3. The CDR3 runs 15 residues. CDR3 amino acids: CSARVTGVSYNEQFF. DNA for the CDR3: TGCAGTGCTAGAGTTACAGGGGTCTCCTACAATGAGCAGTTCTTC.

The chain employs TRBV4-3 and TRBJ2-3; the match to TRBD2 covers 8 bases. With V trimmed by 1 base and J by 5 bases, 8 bases remained unmatched. Germline V CDR1 and CDR2: LGHNA, YSLEER. CDR3 length equals 16 residues. CDR3 sequence (DNA): TGCGCCAGCAGCCAAGGGGGCAGCGGGGGTATAGATACGCAGTATTTT. It encodes CASSQGGSGGIDTQYF.

This clonotype has more than one count but fewer than ten. The chain has TRBV5-1 and TRBJ2-4; D possibly matches TRBD1 or TRBD2 (5 bases each). The CDR3 has 17 residues. Trimming took 0 bases from V and 1 from J, leaving 14 bases between them. Germline loops: CDR1 SGHRS, CDR2 YFSETQ. CDR3 residues: CASSLGPPGSAKNIQYF. In DNA, the CDR3 is TGCGCCAGCAGCTTGGGTCCCCCAGGGAGCGCCAAAAACATTCAGTACTTC.

This clonotype was found a few times. The CDR3 region has the DNA TGTGCCAGCAGCCAACTGGGGCTTCAAGATGTCAATGAGCAGTTCTTC. This encodes CASSQLGLQDVNEQFF. The chain combines TRBV14 with TRBJ2-1; D might be TRBD1 (5 bases). Germline V lookup: CDR1 SGHDN, CDR2 FVKESK. The CDR3 extends over 16 amino acids. Trimming pared 2 bases from V and 6 bases from J, leaving 17 bases between.